The entry below gives a single T cell receptor (beta chain) sequence along with its context. Antigen unknown. The data were obtained in a study of cytomegalovirus exposure and HLA in healthy donors. Study details: Findings of an earlier analysis included over 95 million unique TCR beta sequences from some 190 million T cells. Study-wide results and limits: It was 150 to 200 TCR beta chains that were listed as cytomegalovirus-associated. An ancestry cluster, one associated with Asian ancestry, reportedly showed fewer N-insertions than the 666-donor mean in a later analysis.

Amplification used 60 Vbeta primers and 13 Jbeta primers. Clones were sequenced by immunoSEQ multiplex PCR, and TCRdb holds only the in-frame ones, with some missing. This sample has around 130,000 clones, with 75% to 85% found just once. The CDR3 is made up of 17 amino acids. Germline V lookup: CDR1 LNHDA, CDR2 SQIVND (reference sequence). With 7 bases clipped from V and 4 bases from J, the junction kept 14 bases outside the gene matches. The sequence was obtained from a young man in good health and CMV-seronegative. The chain has TRBV19 and TRBJ1-5, with TRBD1 matching over 9 bases. The sample taken for sequencing was PBMCs. The CDR3 sequence: CASKTGGRSVRNQPQHF. CDR3 nucleotides: TGTGCCAGTAAAACAGGGGGCAGGAGTGTTAGGAATCAGCCCCAGCATTTT. Filled out from reference TRBV19 and TRBJ1-5, the complete variable domain reads DGGITQSPKYLFRKEGQNVTLSCEQNLNHDAMYWYRQDPGQGLRLIYYSQIVNDFQKGDIAEGYSVSREKKESFPLTVTSAQKNPTAFYLCASKTGGRSVRNQPQHFGDGTRLSIL.